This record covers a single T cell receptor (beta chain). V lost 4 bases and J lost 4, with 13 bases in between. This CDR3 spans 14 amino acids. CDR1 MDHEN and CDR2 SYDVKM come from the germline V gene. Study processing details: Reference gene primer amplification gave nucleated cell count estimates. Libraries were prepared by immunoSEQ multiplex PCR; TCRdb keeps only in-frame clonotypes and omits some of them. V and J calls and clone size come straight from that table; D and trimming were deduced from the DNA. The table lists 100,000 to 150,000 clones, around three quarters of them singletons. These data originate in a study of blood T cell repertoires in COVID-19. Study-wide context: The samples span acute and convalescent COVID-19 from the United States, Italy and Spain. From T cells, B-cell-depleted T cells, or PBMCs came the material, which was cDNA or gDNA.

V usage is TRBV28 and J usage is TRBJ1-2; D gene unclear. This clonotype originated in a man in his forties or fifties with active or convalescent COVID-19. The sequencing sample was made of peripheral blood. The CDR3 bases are TGTGCCAGCAGTTCTCAAACAGCACCCTATGGCTACACCTTC. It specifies CASSSQTAPYGYTF.